The text below deals with one T cell receptor beta chain. This clone has a handful of counts. Its antigen target is currently unknown. No much larger clonotype is one base removed from it; base qualities were not supplied. Interpreted using the paper, the time point label stands for: roughly 27 days on oral tofacitinib. The intended sense of this specimen's treatment or condition label: oral pan-JAK inhibitor, 5-10 mg twice daily. From alopecia areata patients, peripheral blood was collected along with lesional scalp punch biopsies. PBMCs were separated by density centrifugation and stained for CD3, CD4 and CD8, after which CD4+ and CD8+ T cells were sorted on a FACSAria. The source of the sample is a study of CD8+ T cells in alopecia areata listed by TCRdb under 2018. About the study as a whole: Treated patients were enrolled in an open-label pilot trial of oral tofacitinib, 5 to 10 mg twice daily, for moderate-to-severe alopecia areata. Biopsies were taken from tofacitinib-treated patients at baseline and again at 4 and 24 weeks into treatment, and several of those patients also had a later scalp biopsy. High-throughput TCRbeta sequencing was used to examine T cell clonal expansion in alopecia areata in both the C3H/HeJ mouse model and human patients. TCRbeta CDR3 regions were amplified by immunoSEQ multiplex PCR using 35 Vbeta forward and 13 Jbeta reverse primers. The SALT score, which quantifies the percentage of affected scalp surface area, was used to measure disease severity in treated patients. RNA came from the PAXgene miRNA kit for fixed scalp, the miRNeasy kit for PBMCs, and the RNeasy kit for mouse skin. Clonality in the scalp was compared among normal scalp (n=4), patchy alopecia areata scalp (n=8), and alopecia totalis/universalis scalp (n=8). Human TCRbeta sequencing covered scalp tissue and sorted CD4+ and CD8+ peripheral blood T cells from patchy and totalis/universalis alopecia areata patients and healthy controls. Tofacitinib was administered for 6 to 18 months, and 6 months of follow-up off drug were then conducted to assess delayed response and recurrence. Findings and caveats that apply to the study as a whole: Lesional scalp, especially in alopecia totalis/universalis, showed higher clonality and more expanded CD8+ clones than normal scalp, suggesting antigenic drive. Because the treated cohort was small and had only one nonresponder, larger studies are needed to examine links between baseline CD8+ expansion and response. Many expanded lesional clones persisted in scalp and blood during tofacitinib treatment, which may partly explain relapse after stopping treatment. Scalp clonality and the number of expanded CD8+ clones among the top 100 scalp clones were significantly decreased by tofacitinib. Compared with mice, TCR sequences shared between patients were less clear, possibly partly because of HLA diversity across the patient population. Unlike mouse skin, where gammadelta T cells dominate, normal human skin contains resident alphabeta T cells that get sequenced too, which complicates analysis of the scalp TCR repertoire.

The library was produced with the immunoSEQ multiplex PCR assay. To provide template for TCR sequencing, every sample had RNA extracted and reverse transcribed into cDNA. First-strand cDNA was synthesized using SuperScript III with a 2:1 mix of oligo-dT and random hexamers. A synthetic immune receptor repertoire was used to gauge amplification bias, and whatever bias remained was removed computationally. The authors processed their data as follows. Raw reads were preprocessed to remove errors, and CDR3 was defined according to IMGT conventions as the region from the conserved cysteine to phenylalanine. Clonality was computed as 1 minus the Shannon entropy, with the entropy normalized by log2 of the number of productive unique TCRs. Whether scalp clones were CD4 or CD8 was inferred by matching scalp TCRbeta sequences against CD4 and CD8 repertoires sorted from blood. TCRdb's version of the immuneACCESS table is confined to in-frame rearrangements and falls short of the full clone set. An unresolved V gene accounts for under half of the shortfall where checked; the remainder is of unknown origin. V, J and clone size derive from that table, while D and trimming were established from the DNA sequence. The sample contains 120,000 or so clones, roughly 50% of them found a single time. The top ten clonotypes cover around 30% of the sample.

V gives up 1 base and J gives up 5 bases, and the segment between their germline ends measures 12 bases. Reading from cysteine to phenylalanine, the CDR3 counts 13 amino acids. CDR3 DNA is the only sequence kept; it has 39 bases, read in frame from the first base. CDR1 and CDR2, per the germline V gene, are SQVTM and ANQGSEA. This material consisted of CD8+ T cells sorted from blood, taken at week 4, from a patient treated with tofacitinib. This clonotype was sampled from a human donor with alopecia areata. Recombination linked TRBV29-1 to TRBJ2-7; tentative D gene TRBD1, with 5 bases matching. The CDR3 region: CSVEGGRVNEQYF. The DNA sequence follows: TGCAGCGTTGAAGGCGGCAGGGTGAACGAGCAGTACTTC.